This T cell receptor beta chain was identified during a study of PD-L1 blockade in urothelial cancer (dated by TCRdb to about 2017). With regard to the full study: Every patient began therapy in about 2014 and was given atezolizumab 1,200 mg intravenously every 3 weeks. A median of about 140,000 T cells and around 81,000 unique TCRs was obtained from blood samples, and a median clonality of approximately 0.08 was observed. Pretreatment tumor samples and matched peripheral blood, collected serially before and after atezolizumab treatment, underwent TCR sequencing. In the same patients, whole exome sequencing and RNA sequencing of pretreatment tumors were performed in addition to TCR sequencing. Just over 28 patients had pretreatment blood TCR-seq, some 25 had at least one posttreatment blood collection, and some 25 had tumor TCR-seq. Patients had an ECOG performance status of 0 or 1 and had received between 0 and 3 prior chemotherapy regimens. Durable clinical benefit was achieved by nine patients but not by the remaining 20. The study, an exploratory multi-omic analysis, examined somatic, immune and clinical correlates of response to PD-L1 blockade with atezolizumab in urothelial cancer. About nine tenths of the roughly 29 patients were males with bladder-origin urothelial cancer, and 18 of 29 reported a prior smoking history. Blood samples were analyzed at 3 weeks after treatment start (second dose) and at 6 weeks after treatment start. Durable clinical benefit was defined as a progression-free survival longer than 6 months, and TCR features were additionally tested against progression-free survival and overall survival. Overall study outcomes, separate from this receptor: Because the sample size was small (n of about 27) and many of the analyses were exploratory, the results are meant to be hypothesis-generating. A pretreatment peripheral blood TCR clonality below the median was linked to improved progression-free and overall survival. Greater expansion of tumor-associated TCR clones in peripheral blood 3 weeks after the start of treatment was observed in patients with durable benefit (n of about 21, p = 0.022).

The time point tag for this specimen amounts to: peripheral blood 6 weeks after treatment start. The cohort included some 30 patients with locally advanced or metastatic urothelial carcinoma who were treated at Memorial Sloan Kettering on a trial protocol. Peripheral blood mononuclear cells were collected pretreatment and during treatment, with between 1 and 8 total time points per patient. The Qiagen DNeasy Blood extraction kit was used to purify genomic DNA from total PBMCs and from tumor samples. PBMCs were collected pretreatment and during treatment and were isolated and stored as previously described. The CDR3, from cysteine to phenylalanine, totals 12 residues. The entry retains the CDR3 DNA only, 36 bases that are in frame from base 1. CDR1 and CDR2 are read off the germline V gene as SQVTM and ANQGSEA. The germline ends are 10 bases apart after V is trimmed by 3 bases and J by 7 bases. Notes on this clone: The clone's antigen remains unknown. No base-level quality is on record; no much larger clone is a single base apart.

Synthetic TCR analog templates were spiked into each PCR to estimate absolute template abundance from read counts. Using the immunoSEQ assay, TCRbeta CDR3 regions were amplified from genomic DNA with bias-controlled V and J gene primers. Rearranged TCRbeta segments were sequenced at approximately 20X coverage. On the authors' methods: Clustering was used to correct sequencing errors, and CDR3s were annotated against IMGT so that V, D and J genes could be assigned. Only productive TCRbeta rearrangements were used in downstream analyses, excluding out-of-frame or stop-codon sequences. Clonality was computed as one minus Shannon entropy normalized by the log of the number of unique productive sequences. Fisher's exact test with Benjamini-Hochberg correction, at a threshold of adjusted p below 0.01, was used to find clones that differed between time points or between blood and tumor. In TCRdb, the immuneACCESS table is reduced to in-frame sequences with V and J assigned. These tables do not hold every clone; where another copy was compared, an unresolved V gene accounts for under half, and the others remain unexplained. For V, J and clone size, that table is used; D and trimming come from the DNA. The sample records roughly 120,000 clones, around 90% of which are singletons. The biggest ten clones account for 3% to 4.5% of the sample.

Specimen: PBMCs, collected around atezolizumab (anti-PD-L1) treatment. The receptor was derived from a man aged 60 to 69 with urothelial cancer. The rearrangement joined TRBV29-1 to TRBJ2-1; tentative D gene TRBD1, with 6 bases matching. The DNA reads as follows: TGCAGCGTTGATAAAGGGACAAATGAGCAGTTCTTC. It specifies CSVDKGTNEQFF.